The rows below give T cell receptor beta chains drawn from one sample of a study of cytomegalovirus exposure and HLA in healthy donors. This table comes from immunoSEQ multiplex PCR, and its TCRdb copy is limited to in-frame clones, with some not included. The data contain some 200,000 clones, roughly a tenth of them singletons. Sequenced sample: PBMCs. Receptors originate from a woman aged 25 to 39 in good health and CMV-seropositive. Both conserved end residues are part of each CDR3. Each record gives: D gene, J gene, clone size, V gene, CDR3 DNA, CDR3 protein. D genes are given only for firm matches. The size field is filled for only some rows; it gives once, few, many or a size class.

>TRBD2|TRBJ2-3|few|TRBV5-6
TGTGCCAGCAGCCAGCTTCTAGCGGGAGTGATAGATACGCAGTATTTT
CASSQLLAGVIDTQYF
>.|TRBJ1-4|few|TRBV28
TGTGCCAGCAGTTTCACCGGGATTGTCGAACTGTTTTTT
CASSFTGIVELFF
>TRBD1|TRBJ1-2|few|TRBV18
TGTGCCAGCTCCTCCGGGGGACAGGGGTCTGGTGGCTACACCTTC
CASSSGGQGSGGYTF
>.|TRBJ1-2|few|TRBV6-5
TGTGCCAGCAGCCCAGCCGGGGTCTATGGCTACACCTTC
CASSPAGVYGYTF
>TRBD2|TRBJ2-1|.|TRBV7-2
TGTGCCAGCAAACTCCCGACTAGCGGGAGACTTGAGCAGTTCTTC
CASKLPTSGRLEQFF
>TRBD2|TRBJ2-3|.|TRBV5-1
TGCGCCAGCTGCCAAGTAGCGGGAGGGCCGCCTCGGGCAGATACGCAGTATTTT
CASCQVAGGPPRADTQYF
>.|TRBJ1-5|.|TRBV6-1
TGTGCCAGCAGTGAAGACGGGGGGTGGGATGGCGGGCCCCAGCATTTT
CASSEDGGWDGGPQHF
>.|TRBJ2-7|few|TRBV9
TGTGCCAGCAGCGCTAGGACAGCCGGTTTCTACGAGCAGTACTTC
CASSARTAGFYEQYF
>TRBD2|TRBJ2-7|few|TRBV18
TGTGCCAGCTCACCCCTAGCGGGTAGCTCCTACGAGCAGTACTTC
CASSPLAGSSYEQYF
>.|TRBJ2-7|.|TRBV29-1
TGCAGCGTTGAAGAAGGAGGGACCAGGATTAGCGAGCAGTACTTC
CSVEEGGTRISEQYF
>.|TRBJ1-4|few|TRBV13
TGTGCCAGCAGCTTAGGCCCTACACAGAGAACTAATGAAAAACTGTTTTTT
CASSLGPTQRTNEKLFF
>.|TRBJ1-1|few|TRBV7-9
TGTGCCAGCAGCTTAGTTGGTCAGATCCCTGAAGCTTTCTTT
CASSLVGQIPEAFF
>.|TRBJ2-2|.|TRBV27
TGTGCCAGCAGTGCGGAGGGACAGCTGAACACCGGGGAGCTGTTTTTT
CASSAEGQLNTGELFF
>.|TRBJ1-5|few|TRBV2
TGTGCCAGCAGTGAATGGGGGGGACAGCCCCAGCATTTT
CASSEWGGQPQHF
>TRBD1|TRBJ1-3|.|TRBV7-6
TGTGCCAGCAGCCGAAACAGGGGCGGAAACACCATATATTTT
CASSRNRGGNTIYF
>.|TRBJ1-5|.|TRBV5-1
TGCGCCAGCAGCTGTCCACAGGGTTGGCAACAGCCCCAGCATTTT
CASSCPQGWQQPQHF
>.|TRBJ1-3|many|TRBV5-1
TGCGCCAGCAGCCCGGGTGGGTCTGGAAACACCATATATTTT
CASSPGGSGNTIYF
>TRBD1|TRBJ2-3|.|TRBV5-1
TGCGCCAGCAGCTTGGCGGGACAGGGCACAGATACGCAGTATTTT
CASSLAGQGTDTQYF
>TRBD1|TRBJ2-7|few|TRBV9
TGTGCCAGCAGCTTGCAGACAGGGGGAGGGGAGCAGTACTTC
CASSLQTGGGEQYF
>TRBD1|TRBJ2-7|few|TRBV6-5
TGTGCCAGCAGGTCGGGACAGAACTACGAGCAGTACTTC
CASRSGQNYEQYF
>TRBD1|TRBJ2-3|few|TRBV6-1
TGTGCCAGCAGAAGACAGGGGGTGGTGGATACGCAGTATTTT
CASRRQGVVDTQYF
>TRBD2|TRBJ2-7|few|TRBV6-6
TGTGCCAGCAGTTCCCCGGGACTACTGCACGAGCAGTACTTC
CASSSPGLLHEQYF
>.|TRBJ1-4|.|TRBV2
TGTGCCAGCAGTGCCAGCGGCATTGGGGAAAAACTGTTTTTT
CASSASGIGEKLFF
>.|TRBJ2-3|.|TRBV2
TGTGCCAGCAGTGAGAACAGGGAGGGGACAGATACGCAGTATTTT
CASSENREGTDTQYF
>.|TRBJ2-1|few|TRBV7-2
TGTGCCAGCAGCTTAGAAGCGGAGTATGAGCAGTTCTTC
CASSLEAEYEQFF
>TRBD1|TRBJ1-4|.|TRBV7-9
TGTGCCAGCAGCTTAGCGGGACAGGGGGATAATGAAAAACTGTTTTTT
CASSLAGQGDNEKLFF
>.|TRBJ2-3|few|TRBV7-9
TGTGCCAGCAGCCCCCAGGGCTACGACACAGATACGCAGTATTTT
CASSPQGYDTDTQYF
>TRBD2|TRBJ2-3|few|TRBV27
TGTGCCAGCAGTTTATTCCCTAGCGGGGGGGGCCTACGCACAGATACGCAGTATTTT
CASSLFPSGGGLRTDTQYF
>TRBD2|TRBJ2-2|few|TRBV2
TGTGCCAGCAGTTATTTAGCGGGAGGAAGAACCGGGGAGCTGTTTTTT
CASSYLAGGRTGELFF
>TRBD1|TRBJ1-5|.|TRBV2
TGTGCCAGCGACAGGGGGAGCAATCAGCCCCAGCATTTT
CASDRGSNQPQHF
>.|TRBJ2-4|.|TRBV5-4
TGTGCCAGCAGCTTGGCCGGAGGGACGGGGAAGGCCAAAAACATTCAGTACTTC
CASSLAGGTGKAKNIQYF
>.|TRBJ2-7|.|TRBV7-6
TGTGCCAGCAGCTCCCGGGCAGGGTATTACTCCTACGAGCAGTACTTC
CASSSRAGYYSYEQYF
>.|TRBJ2-7|.|TRBV19
TGTGCCAGTAGCAAACCCGCACAGCTCTACGAGCAGTACTTC
CASSKPAQLYEQYF
>.|TRBJ2-7|.|TRBV2
TGTGCCGGCGGGTTGGGGGGAGGAGGCGAGCAGTACTTC
CAGGLGGGGEQYF
>.|TRBJ2-1|few|TRBV14
TGTGCCAGCAGCCCGGAGCGGGTACCACGGGGTGAGCAGTTCTTC
CASSPERVPRGEQFF
>TRBD1|TRBJ1-2|.|TRBV9
TGTGCCAGCAGCGTTTGGGACAGGGTGGACGATGGCTACACCTTC
CASSVWDRVDDGYTF
>.|TRBJ1-5|few|TRBV28
TGTGCCAGCAACATTCAGCCCCAGCATTTT
CASNIQPQHF
>TRBD1|TRBJ1-3|.|TRBV7-9
TGTGCCAGCAGCGGAACAGGGGTCTTCTCTGGAAACACCATATATTTT
CASSGTGVFSGNTIYF
>.|TRBJ2-5|.|TRBV9
TGTGCCAGCAGCGACCCCCCCCAGGAGACCCAGTACTTC
CASSDPPQETQYF
>.|TRBJ2-7|.|TRBV5-4
TGTGCCAGCAGCTTGGACTTGTTGAACTACGAGCAGTACTTC
CASSLDLLNYEQYF
>TRBD1|TRBJ1-2|few|TRBV14
TGTGCCAGCAGCCATACAGGGGGCGCGGGCTATGGCTACACCTTC
CASSHTGGAGYGYTF
>TRBD2|TRBJ2-4|.|TRBV11-2
TGTGCCAGCAGCTTAGTTCCACTAGCGGGGTCCAAAAACATTCAGTACTTC
CASSLVPLAGSKNIQYF
>.|TRBJ2-2|many|TRBV12-5
TGTGCTAGTGGTTTTTTGGACAGCTCGAACACCGGGGAGCTGTTTTTT
CASGFLDSSNTGELFF
>TRBD1|TRBJ1-1|few|TRBV7-3
TGTGCCAGCAGATTCCAGGGGGTCCGGGCTGAAGCTTTCTTT
CASRFQGVRAEAFF
>TRBD2|TRBJ2-7|.|TRBV6-5
TGTGCCAGCAGTCAACACCGGGACTACCCCTACGAGCAGTACTTC
CASSQHRDYPYEQYF
>TRBD1|TRBJ2-5|.|TRBV2
TGTGCCAGCATCGGACAGGGGGTGCTAAGGGAGACCCAGTACTTC
CASIGQGVLRETQYF
>.|TRBJ1-1|.|TRBV10-3
TGTGCCATCAGTGAGACAGGACGCAGGGCTGAAGCTTTCTTT
CAISETGRRAEAFF
>TRBD1|TRBJ1-4|.|TRBV5-4
TGTGCCAGCAGCTTGGAGTCCGGGACAGGGGATGAAAAACTGTTTTTT
CASSLESGTGDEKLFF